This record covers a single TCR beta chain. Its target is unknown. The entry originates in a study of cytomegalovirus exposure and HLA in healthy donors. The CDR3 runs to 16 residues. V was cut by 0 bases and J by 0 bases, with 11 bases left in between. CDR1 is MGHRA, CDR2 YSYEKL, per germline. Vbeta (60) and Jbeta (13) primers were used in the PCR. Clones were sequenced by immunoSEQ multiplex PCR, and TCRdb holds only the in-frame ones, with some missing. This table holds under 200,000 clones, around 79% found once. Study observations and caveats: Accounts indicate the classifier identified cytomegalovirus status with strong specificity and sensitivity.

This TCR came from a middle-aged woman in good health and CMV-seropositive. Material for sequencing was PBMCs. The chain carries TRBV4-1 and TRBJ1-2, with unresolved D. The chain's CDR3 is CASSQEGTEANYGYTF. CDR3 bases: TGCGCCAGCAGCCAAGAAGGCACAGAAGCTAACTATGGCTACACCTTC.